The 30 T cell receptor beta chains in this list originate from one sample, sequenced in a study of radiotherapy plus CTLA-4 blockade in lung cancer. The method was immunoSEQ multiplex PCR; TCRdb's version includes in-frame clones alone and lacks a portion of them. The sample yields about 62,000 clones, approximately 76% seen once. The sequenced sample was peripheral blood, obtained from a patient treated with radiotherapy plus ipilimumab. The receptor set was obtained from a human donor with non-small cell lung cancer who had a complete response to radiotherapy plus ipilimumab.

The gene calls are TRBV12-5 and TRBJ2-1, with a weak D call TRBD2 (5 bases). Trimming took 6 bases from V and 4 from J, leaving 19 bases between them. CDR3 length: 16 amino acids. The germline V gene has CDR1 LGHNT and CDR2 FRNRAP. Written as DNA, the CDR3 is TGTGCTAGTGGCATAACCCGGGGTCTGTTATACAATGAGCAGTTCTTC. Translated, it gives CASGITRGLLYNEQFF.

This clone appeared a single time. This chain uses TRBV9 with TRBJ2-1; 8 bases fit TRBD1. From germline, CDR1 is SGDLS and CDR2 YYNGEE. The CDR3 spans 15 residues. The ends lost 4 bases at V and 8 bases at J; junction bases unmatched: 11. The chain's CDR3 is CASSPRPGGQDEQFF. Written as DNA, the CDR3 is TGTGCCAGCAGCCCCCGACCAGGGGGCCAGGATGAGCAGTTCTTC.

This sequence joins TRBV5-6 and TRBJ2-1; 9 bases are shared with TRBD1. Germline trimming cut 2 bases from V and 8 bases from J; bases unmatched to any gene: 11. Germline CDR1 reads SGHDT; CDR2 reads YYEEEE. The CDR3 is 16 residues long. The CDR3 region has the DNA TGTGCCAGCAGCTTTCTTAACCCGGACAGGGGACATGAGCAGTTCTTC. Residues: CASSFLNPDRGHEQFF.

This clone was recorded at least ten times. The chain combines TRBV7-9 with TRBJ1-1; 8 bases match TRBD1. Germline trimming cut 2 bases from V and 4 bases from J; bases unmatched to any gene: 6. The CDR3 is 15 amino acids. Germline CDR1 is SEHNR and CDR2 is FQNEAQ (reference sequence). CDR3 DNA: TGTGCCAGCAGCTTAACGGACAGGGCGGGCACTGAAGCTTTCTTT. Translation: CASSLTDRAGTEAFF.

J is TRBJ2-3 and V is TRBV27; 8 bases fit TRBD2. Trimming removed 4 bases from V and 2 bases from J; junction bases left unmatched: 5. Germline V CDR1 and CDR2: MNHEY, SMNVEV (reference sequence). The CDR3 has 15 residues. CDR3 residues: CASSSGGAYTDTQYF. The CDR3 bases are TGTGCCAGCAGTTCCGGGGGGGCCTACACAGATACGCAGTATTTT.

The CDR3 spells CASSVNRGTFGEQYF. Written as DNA, the CDR3 is TGTGCCAGCAGTGTGAACAGGGGGACTTTCGGCGAGCAGTACTTC. This chain links TRBV2 with TRBJ2-5, with TRBD1 matching 8 bases. The closer fit of TRBJ2-7 to the DNA end suggests the J call may be wrong. This CDR3 has 15 residues. Germline-derived CDR1 and CDR2 are SNHLY and FYNNEI.

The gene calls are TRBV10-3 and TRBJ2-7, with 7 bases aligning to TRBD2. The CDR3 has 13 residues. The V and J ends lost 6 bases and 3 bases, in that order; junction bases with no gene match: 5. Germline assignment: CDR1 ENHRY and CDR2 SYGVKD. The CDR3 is CAIRGEGGYEQYF. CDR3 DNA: TGTGCCATCAGGGGGGAGGGAGGCTACGAGCAGTACTTC.

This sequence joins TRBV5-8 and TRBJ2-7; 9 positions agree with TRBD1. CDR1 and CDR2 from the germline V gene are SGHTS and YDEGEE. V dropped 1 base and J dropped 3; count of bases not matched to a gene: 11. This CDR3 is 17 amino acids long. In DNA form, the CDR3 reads TGTGCCAGCAGCTTGAGCCGATGGACAGGGGCAGTCTACGAGCAGTACTTC. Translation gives CASSLSRWTGAVYEQYF.

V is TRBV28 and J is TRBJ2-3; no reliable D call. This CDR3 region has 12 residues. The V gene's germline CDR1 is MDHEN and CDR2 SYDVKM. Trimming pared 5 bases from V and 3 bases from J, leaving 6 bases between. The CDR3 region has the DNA TGTGCCAGCAGTGCCGGGACAGATACGCAGTATTTT. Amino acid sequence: CASSAGTDTQYF.

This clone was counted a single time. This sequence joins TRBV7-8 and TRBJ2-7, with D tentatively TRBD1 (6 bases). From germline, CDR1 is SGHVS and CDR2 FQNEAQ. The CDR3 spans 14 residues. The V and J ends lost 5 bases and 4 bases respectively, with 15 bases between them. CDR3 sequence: CASSPGQIQYEQYF. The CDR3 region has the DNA TGTGCCAGCAGCCCCGGACAGATCCAGTACGAGCAGTACTTC.

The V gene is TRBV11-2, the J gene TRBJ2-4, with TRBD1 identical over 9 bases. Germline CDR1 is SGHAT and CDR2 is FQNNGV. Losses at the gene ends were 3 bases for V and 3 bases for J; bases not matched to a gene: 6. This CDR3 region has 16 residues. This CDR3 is CASSLTGGSDKNIQYF. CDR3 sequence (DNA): TGTGCCAGCAGCTTGACAGGGGGTTCGGACAAAAACATTCAGTACTTC.

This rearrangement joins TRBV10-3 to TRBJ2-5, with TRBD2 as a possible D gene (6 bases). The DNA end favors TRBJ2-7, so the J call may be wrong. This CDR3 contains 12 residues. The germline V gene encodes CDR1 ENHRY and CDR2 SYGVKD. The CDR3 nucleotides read TGTGCCATCAGTGCCGCGGGGTACGAGCAGTACTTC. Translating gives CAISAAGYEQYF.

The CDR3 sequence: CASSPPGRGTDTQYF. CDR3 sequence (DNA): TGTGCCAGCAGCCCACCAGGCAGGGGCACAGATACGCAGTATTTT. V usage is TRBV28 and J usage is TRBJ2-3, with D possibly TRBD1 on 5 matching bases. The CDR3 has 15 amino acids. Trimming stripped 6 bases from V and 1 base from J, with 14 bases between. Germline V gene lookup returns CDR1 MDHEN and CDR2 SYDVKM.

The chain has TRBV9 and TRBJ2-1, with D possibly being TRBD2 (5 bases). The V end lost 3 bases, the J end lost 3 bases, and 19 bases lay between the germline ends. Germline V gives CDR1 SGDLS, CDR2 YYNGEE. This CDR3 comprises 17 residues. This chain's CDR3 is CASSGGQAESIYNEQFF. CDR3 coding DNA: TGTGCCAGCAGCGGAGGCCAAGCGGAATCGATCTACAATGAGCAGTTCTTC.

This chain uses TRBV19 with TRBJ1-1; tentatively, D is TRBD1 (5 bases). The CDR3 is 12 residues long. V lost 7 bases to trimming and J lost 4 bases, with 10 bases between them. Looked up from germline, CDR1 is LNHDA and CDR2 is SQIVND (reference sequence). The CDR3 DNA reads TGTGCCAGTAAGGGGCCGTCCACTGAAGCTTTCTTT. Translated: CASKGPSTEAFF.

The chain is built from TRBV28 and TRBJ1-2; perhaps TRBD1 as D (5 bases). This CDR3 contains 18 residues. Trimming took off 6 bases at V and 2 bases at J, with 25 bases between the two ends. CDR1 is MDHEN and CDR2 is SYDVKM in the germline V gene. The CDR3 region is CASSPKRQSRTYNYGYTF. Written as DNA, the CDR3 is TGTGCCAGCAGCCCTAAAAGACAGTCCCGTACATACAACTATGGCTACACCTTC.

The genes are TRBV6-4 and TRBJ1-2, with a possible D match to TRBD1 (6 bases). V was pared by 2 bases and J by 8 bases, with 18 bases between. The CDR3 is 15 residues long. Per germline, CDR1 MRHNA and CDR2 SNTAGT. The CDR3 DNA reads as TGTGCCAGCAGTGACGGCCGGCAGGGGATAAGGGGCTACACCTTC. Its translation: CASSDGRQGIRGYTF.

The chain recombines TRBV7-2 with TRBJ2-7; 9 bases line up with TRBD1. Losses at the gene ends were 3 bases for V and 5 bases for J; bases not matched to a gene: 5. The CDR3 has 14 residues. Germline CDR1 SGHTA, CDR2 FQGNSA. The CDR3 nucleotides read TGTGCCAGCAGCTTGGGACAGGGAGGCCACGAGCAGTACTTC. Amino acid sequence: CASSLGQGGHEQYF.

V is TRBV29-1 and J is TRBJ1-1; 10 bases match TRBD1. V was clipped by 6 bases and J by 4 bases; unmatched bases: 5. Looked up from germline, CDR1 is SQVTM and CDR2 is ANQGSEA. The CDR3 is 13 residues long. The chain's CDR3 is CSVRGTGATEAFF. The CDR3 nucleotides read TGCAGCGTGAGGGGGACAGGGGCCACTGAAGCTTTCTTT.

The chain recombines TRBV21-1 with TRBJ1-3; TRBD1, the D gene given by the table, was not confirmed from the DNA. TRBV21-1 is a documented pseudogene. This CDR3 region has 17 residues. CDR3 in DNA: TGTGCCAGCAGCTCCCCTCACAGGCAGACGAATGGAAACACCATATATTTT. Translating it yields CASSSPHRQTNGNTIYF.

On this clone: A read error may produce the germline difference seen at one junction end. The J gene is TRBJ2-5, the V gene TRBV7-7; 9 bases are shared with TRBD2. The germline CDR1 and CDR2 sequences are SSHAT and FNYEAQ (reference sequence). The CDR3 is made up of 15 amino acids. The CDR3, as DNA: TGTGCTAGCAGCTTGGCGGGAGGGACCCTAGAGACCCAGTACTTC. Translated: CASSLAGGTLETQYF. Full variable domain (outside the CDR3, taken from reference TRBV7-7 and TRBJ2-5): GAGVSQSPRYKVTKRGQDVTLRCDPISSHATLYWYQQALGQGPEFLTYFNYEAQPDKSGLPSDRFSAERPEGSISTLTIQRTEQRDSAMYRCASSLAGGTLETQYFGPGTRLLVL.

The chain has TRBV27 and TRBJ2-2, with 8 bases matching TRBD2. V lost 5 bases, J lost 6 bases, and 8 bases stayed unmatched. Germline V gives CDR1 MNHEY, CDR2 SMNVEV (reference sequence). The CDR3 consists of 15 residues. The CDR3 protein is CASSPSGRGSGELFF. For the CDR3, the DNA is TGTGCCAGCAGTCCCAGCGGGAGAGGGTCCGGGGAGCTGTTTTTT.

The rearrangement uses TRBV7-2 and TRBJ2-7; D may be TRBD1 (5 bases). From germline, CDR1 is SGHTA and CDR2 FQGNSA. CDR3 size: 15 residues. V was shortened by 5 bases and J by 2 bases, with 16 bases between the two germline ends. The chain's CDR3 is CASSRQSQSTYEQYF. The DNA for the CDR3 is TGTGCCAGCAGCCGACAGAGCCAATCAACCTACGAGCAGTACTTC. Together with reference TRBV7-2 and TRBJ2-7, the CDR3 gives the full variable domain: GAGVSQSPSNKVTEKGKDVELRCDPISGHTALYWYRQSLGQGLEFLIYFQGNSAPDKSGLPSDRFSAERTGGSVSTLTIQRTQQEDSAVYLCASSRQSQSTYEQYFGPGTRLTVT.

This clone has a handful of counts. CDR3 nucleotide sequence: TGTGCCAGCAGCTCCTCGAATTACAGGGTATCCAATCAGCCCCAGCATTTT. This gives the protein CASSSSNYRVSNQPQHF. The chain carries TRBV5-8 and TRBJ1-5; D is possibly TRBD1 (6 bases). V was clipped by 3 bases and J by 3 bases, with 19 bases between them. Looked up from germline, CDR1 is SGHTS and CDR2 is YDEGEE. The CDR3 is 17 residues long.

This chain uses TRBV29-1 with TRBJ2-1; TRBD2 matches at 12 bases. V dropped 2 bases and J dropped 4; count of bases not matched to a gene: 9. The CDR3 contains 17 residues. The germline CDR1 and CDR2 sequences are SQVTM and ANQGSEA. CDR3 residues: CSVEMSRGLAGYNEQFF. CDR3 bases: TGCAGCGTTGAAATGAGTCGAGGACTAGCGGGATACAATGAGCAGTTCTTC.

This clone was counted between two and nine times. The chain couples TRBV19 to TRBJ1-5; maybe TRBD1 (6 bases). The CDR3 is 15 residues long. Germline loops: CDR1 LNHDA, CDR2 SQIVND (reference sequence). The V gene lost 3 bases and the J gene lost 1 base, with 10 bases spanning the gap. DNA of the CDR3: TGTGCCAGTAGTATGTGGCAGGGGAGCAATCAGCCCCAGCATTTT. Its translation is CASSMWQGSNQPQHF.

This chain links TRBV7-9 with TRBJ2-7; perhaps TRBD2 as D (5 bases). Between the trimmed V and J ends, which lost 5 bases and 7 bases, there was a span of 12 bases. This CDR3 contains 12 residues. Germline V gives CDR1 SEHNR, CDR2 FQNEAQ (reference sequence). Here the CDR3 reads CASSQTRGEQYF. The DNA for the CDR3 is TGTGCCAGCAGCCAGACCCGGGGAGAGCAGTACTTC.

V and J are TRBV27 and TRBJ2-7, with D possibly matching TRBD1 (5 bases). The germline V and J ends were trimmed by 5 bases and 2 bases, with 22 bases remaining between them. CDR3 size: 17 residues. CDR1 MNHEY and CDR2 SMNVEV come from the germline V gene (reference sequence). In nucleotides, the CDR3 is TGTGCCAGCAGTCATACCCAAGGGGCCGTCAGAACCTACGAGCAGTACTTC. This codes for CASSHTQGAVRTYEQYF.

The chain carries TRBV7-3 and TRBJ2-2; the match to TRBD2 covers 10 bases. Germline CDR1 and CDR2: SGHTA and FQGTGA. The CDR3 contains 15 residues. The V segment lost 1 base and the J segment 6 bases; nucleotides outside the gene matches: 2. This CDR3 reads CASSLMSGRAGELFF. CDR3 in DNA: TGTGCCAGCAGCTTAATGAGCGGGAGGGCCGGGGAGCTGTTTTTT.

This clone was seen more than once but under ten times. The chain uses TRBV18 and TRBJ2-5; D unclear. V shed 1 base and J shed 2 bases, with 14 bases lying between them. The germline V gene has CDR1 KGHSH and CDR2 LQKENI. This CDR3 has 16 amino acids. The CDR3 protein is CASSPRINSHQETQYF. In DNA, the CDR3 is TGTGCCAGCTCACCACGAATTAACAGCCATCAAGAGACCCAGTACTTC.